This T cell receptor (beta chain) is from a study of OX40 agonist ivuxolimab in advanced cancers. Sequenced by immunoSEQ multiplex PCR; TCRdb stores in-frame clones only, minus some. Here the sample spans over 55,000 clones, 88% being singletons. The input for sequencing was CD4+ or CD8+ T cells sorted from blood, taken in a trial of the OX40 agonist ivuxolimab. The receptor's source is an adult with an advanced solid tumor such as melanoma, head and neck, liver or kidney cancer.

In DNA form, the CDR3 reads TGTGCCAGCAAAACCGGGACAGGGGAAACTGAAGCTTTCTTT. Amino acids: CASKTGTGETEAFF. The gene calls are TRBV6-1 and TRBJ1-1; the match to TRBD1 covers 10 bases. The trim removed 7 bases at V and 5 bases at J, leaving 7 bases unmatched. Germline CDR1 reads MNHNS; CDR2 reads SASEGT. The CDR3 runs 14 residues.